The T cell receptor (beta chain) described here comes from a study of blood T cell repertoires in COVID-19. Per the original methods: Estimation of nucleated cell counts relied on the amplification of reference gene primers. The protocol was immunoSEQ multiplex PCR, while the TCRdb copy is restricted to in-frame clones and leaves out a portion. Clone size and V and J calls were adopted from that table, with D and trimming inferred from the DNA. Among roughly 250,000 clones, about 88% were seen once, and the ten largest hold roughly 1.6%. This CDR3 is built from 17 residues. V was shortened by 4 bases and J by 0 bases, with 16 bases between the two germline ends. CDR1 is SGHTA, CDR2 FQGTGA, per germline.

V is TRBV7-3 and J is TRBJ2-1; D unclear. Sample: PBMCs or T cells enriched from blood (not recorded which). This sequence originates from a woman in her fifties or sixties who had recovered from COVID-19. DNA of the CDR3: TGTGCCAGCAGCTCCTCTTACAAAACCCCCTCCTACAATGAGCAGTTCTTC. Its protein product is CASSSSYKTPSYNEQFF. The entire variable domain, with the rest obtained from reference TRBV7-3 and TRBJ2-1, is as follows: GAGVSQTPSNKVTEKGKYVELRCDPISGHTALYWYRQSLGQGPEFLIYFQGTGAADDSGLPNDRFFAVRPEGSVSTLKIQRTERGDSAVYLCASSSSYKTPSYNEQFFGPGTRLTVL.